These T cell receptor beta chains were read from a single sample in a study of T cells in Graves' hyperthyroidism and ophthalmopathy. TCRdb analysed the multiplex PCR reads with MiXCR anew, one entry per CDR3 protein. The sample records about 250,000 distinct CDR3 sequences, about 25% being singletons. The specimen sequenced was blood. These receptors were collected from a middle-aged woman with Graves' ophthalmopathy. Each CDR3 is given with its conserved first and last residue. The order of the fields is V gene, J gene, D gene, clone size, CDR3 protein, CDR3 DNA. D genes are given only for firm matches. Only some rows state a clone size, as once, few, many or a class for expanded clones.

TRBV2,TRBJ2-6,.,.,CARTGPGANVLTF,TGTGCCAGGACAGGACCTGGGGCCAACGTCCTGACTTTC
TRBV20-1,TRBJ1-5,.,many,CSARSVKDTNNQPQHF,TGCAGTGCTAGATCTGTCAAGGACACGAACAATCAGCCCCAGCATTTT
TRBV11-2,TRBJ2-2,TRBD1,many,CASSRRQGWNTGELFF,TGTGCCAGCAGCCGCCGACAGGGATGGAACACCGGGGAGCTGTTTTTT
TRBV5-1,TRBJ2-7,TRBD1,many,CASSWGTGEYEQYF,TGCGCCAGCAGCTGGGGGACAGGGGAGTACGAGCAGTACTTC
TRBV2,TRBJ2-1,TRBD1,many,CASSARDRGRYNEQFF,TGTGCCAGCAGTGCCCGGGACAGGGGGCGATACAATGAGCAGTTCTTC
TRBV15,TRBJ1-2,TRBD1,many,CATSRGTRDSHNYGYTF,TGTGCCACCAGCAGAGGAACCCGGGACAGCCATAACTATGGCTACACCTTC
TRBV2,TRBJ1-2,.,many,CASPLEPYGYTF,TGTGCCAGCCCCCTCGAACCTTATGGCTACACCTTC
TRBV11-2,TRBJ2-7,TRBD1,many,CASSYPPDRAPYEQYF,TGTGCCAGCAGCTACCCCCCGGACAGGGCCCCCTACGAGCAGTACTTC
TRBV7-8,TRBJ1-1,.,many,CASSLVVVPNTEAFF,TGTGCCAGCAGCTTAGTGGTGGTCCCGAACACTGAAGCTTTCTTT
TRBV7-2,TRBJ1-5,TRBD1,.,CASSERDRDQPQHF,TGTGCCAGCAGCGAGCGGGACAGGGATCAGCCCCAGCATTTT
TRBV5-1,TRBJ2-5,.,many,CASSLSTEQETQYF,TGCGCCAGCAGCTTATCGACAGAACAAGAGACCCAGTACTTC
TRBV19,TRBJ2-7,.,.,CASSIDLTGSYEQYF,TGTGCCAGTAGTATAGATCTGACAGGTTCCTACGAGCAGTACTTC
TRBV7-2,TRBJ2-5,.,few,CASSPWGGRRETQYF,TGTGCCAGCAGCCCCTGGGGGGGGCGCCGGGAGACCCAGTACTTC
TRBV3-1,TRBJ2-5,TRBD2,few,CASSHPIAGGISAETQYF,TGTGCCAGCAGCCATCCCATAGCGGGAGGGATCAGCGCGGAGACCCAGTACTTC
TRBV7-2,TRBJ2-7,.,many,CASSLSPGASYEQYF,TGTGCCAGCAGCCTTTCCCCCGGGGCTAGCTACGAGCAGTACTTC
TRBV11-1,TRBJ2-7,.,many,CASSLARGATSYEQYF,TGTGCCAGCAGCTTAGCCAGGGGGGCAACCTCCTACGAGCAGTACTTC
TRBV9,TRBJ1-4,.,few,CASSVGGVGNEKLFF,TGTGCCAGCAGCGTAGGCGGGGTCGGTAATGAAAAACTGTTTTTT
TRBV7-9,TRBJ2-7,.,.,CASSLAGGQPYEQYF,TGTGCCAGCAGCTTAGCGGGGGGGCAGCCCTACGAGCAGTACTTC
TRBV6-1,TRBJ1-5,.,once,CASSPWTESNQPQHF,TGTGCCAGCAGTCCCTGGACAGAGTCCAATCAGCCCCAGCATTTT
TRBV15,TRBJ1-3,.,many,CATTGAGNTIYF,TGTGCCACCACCGGGGCTGGAAACACCATATATTTT
TRBV2,TRBJ1-6,.,many,CASSAQGEGGSPLHF,TGTGCCAGCAGTGCCCAGGGAGAGGGGGGATCACCCCTCCACTTT
TRBV7-9,TRBJ2-5,.,many,CASSFVQGKETQYF,TGTGCCAGCAGCTTCGTGCAGGGGAAAGAGACCCAGTACTTC
TRBV5-1,TRBJ2-7,TRBD2,many,CASSLGPMAGLASYEQYF,TGCGCCAGCAGCTTGGGCCCGATGGCCGGACTAGCGTCCTACGAGCAGTACTTC
TRBV6-5,TRBJ2-4,TRBD2,many,CASSYLTSGRRSKNIQYF,TGTGCCAGCAGTTACCTTACTAGCGGGAGAAGGTCCAAAAACATTCAGTACTTC
TRBV24-1,TRBJ1-3,.,many,CATSEGVLDSGNTIYF,TGTGCCACCAGTGAGGGGGTCCTCGACTCTGGAAACACCATATATTTT
TRBV28,TRBJ2-7,TRBD1,.,CASSARQGGDEQYF,TGTGCCAGCAGTGCACGACAGGGGGGCGACGAGCAGTACTTC
TRBV20-1,TRBJ2-5,TRBD2,.,CSARGTSGLQETQYF,TGCAGTGCTAGGGGGACTAGCGGCCTACAAGAGACCCAGTACTTC
TRBV7-8,TRBJ1-1,.,.,CASRFSLDTEAFF,TGTGCCAGCAGGTTTAGTTTGGACACTGAAGCTTTCTTT
TRBV12-5,TRBJ1-2,.,once,CASGLVDNYGYTF,TGTGCTAGTGGTTTGGTAGATAACTATGGCTACACCTTC
TRBV7-2,TRBJ1-1,.,many,CASSLVTGNTEAFF,TGTGCCAGCAGCTTAGTGACAGGGAACACTGAAGCTTTCTTT
TRBV7-2,TRBJ2-5,TRBD2,many,CASSLGIGLAGLQETQYF,TGTGCCAGCAGCTTAGGGATCGGACTAGCGGGATTGCAAGAGACCCAGTACTTC
TRBV11-3,TRBJ2-6,TRBD1,many,CASSIIRDRGLSGANVLTF,TGTGCCAGCAGCATCATCCGGGACAGGGGTCTTTCTGGGGCCAACGTCCTGACTTTC
TRBV6-5,TRBJ2-7,TRBD2,many,CASRTHRLAASYEQYF,TGTGCCAGCAGAACCCATAGACTAGCGGCCTCCTACGAGCAGTACTTC
TRBV7-2,TRBJ1-2,.,many,CASSPGGGTYYGYTF,TGTGCCAGCAGCCCCGGTGGCGGGACCTACTATGGCTACACCTTC
TRBV28,TRBJ2-5,TRBD1,many,CARHEGTGEETQYF,TGTGCCAGACATGAAGGGACAGGAGAAGAGACCCAGTACTTC
TRBV19,TRBJ2-5,.,many,CASSHRYRRQETQYF,TGTGCCAGTAGCCACAGGTACAGGAGACAAGAGACCCAGTACTTC
TRBV6-1,TRBJ1-5,TRBD1,many,CASSRGQGGPNQPQHF,TGTGCCAGCAGTCGGGGACAGGGAGGGCCTAATCAGCCCCAGCATTTT
TRBV28,TRBJ1-5,.,many,CASNFLADGYSNQPQHF,TGTGCCAGCAATTTCCTGGCAGATGGGTATAGCAATCAGCCCCAGCATTTT
TRBV10-3,TRBJ2-4,.,many,CAISERGEVDIQYF,TGTGCCATCAGTGAAAGGGGGGAGGTGGACATTCAGTACTTC
TRBV18,TRBJ2-5,TRBD2,.,CASSRLSGKSNQETQYF,TGTGCCAGCTCACGTCTTAGCGGGAAATCGAATCAAGAGACCCAGTACTTC
TRBV6-1,TRBJ1-1,TRBD1,.,CASTVETGGYSEAFF,TGTGCCAGCACGGTCGAGACAGGGGGCTATTCTGAAGCTTTCTTT
TRBV20-1,TRBJ2-7,.,many,CSARDPRGASYEQYF,TGCAGTGCTAGGGACCCCCGGGGAGCCTCCTACGAGCAGTACTTC
TRBV7-8,TRBJ2-2,TRBD1,many,CASSLVNPQGAGGELFF,TGTGCCAGCAGCTTAGTCAACCCACAGGGGGCAGGCGGGGAGCTGTTTTTT
TRBV4-1,TRBJ2-2,.,many,CASSRQEQLNTGELFF,TGCGCCAGCAGCCGTCAGGAACAGCTGAACACCGGGGAGCTGTTTTTT
TRBV29-1,TRBJ2-5,.,many,CSTRGDATQYF,TGCAGCACGAGGGGGGACGCGACCCAGTACTTC
TRBV28,TRBJ2-7,.,many,CASSEDWGRLSYEQYF,TGTGCCAGCAGTGAGGACTGGGGACGCCTCTCCTACGAGCAGTACTTC
TRBV29-1,TRBJ1-2,.,many,CSEDHGYTF,TGCAGCGAAGACCATGGCTACACCTTC
TRBV30,TRBJ1-1,TRBD1,few,CAWTTLTGRLNTEAFF,TGTGCCTGGACTACCTTGACAGGGCGATTGAACACTGAAGCTTTCTTT
TRBV7-2,TRBJ2-5,TRBD1,many,CASSLADRGTRKETQYF,TGTGCCAGCAGCTTAGCAGACAGGGGGACCCGGAAAGAGACCCAGTACTTC